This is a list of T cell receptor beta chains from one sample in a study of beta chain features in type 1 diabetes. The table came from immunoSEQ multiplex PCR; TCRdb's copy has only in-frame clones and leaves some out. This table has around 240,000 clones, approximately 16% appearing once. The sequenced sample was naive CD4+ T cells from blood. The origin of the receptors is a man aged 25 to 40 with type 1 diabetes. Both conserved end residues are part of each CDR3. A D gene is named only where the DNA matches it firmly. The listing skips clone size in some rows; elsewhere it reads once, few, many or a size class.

CDR3 DNA: TGTGCCAGCAGCTTAAAAGGGGGCGGTGAAAAACTGTTTTTT
CDR3 protein: CASSLKGGGEKLFF
J gene: TRBJ1-4
clone size: -
D gene: TRBD1
V gene: TRBV7-9

CDR3 DNA: TGCGCCAGCAGCGTGGCGGCTGGGGCCAACGTCCTGACTTTC
CDR3 protein: CASSVAAGANVLTF
J gene: TRBJ2-6
clone size: -
D gene: -
V gene: TRBV5-1

CDR3 DNA: TGTGCCTGGAGTGCTGGCGGGAGCTCTTACGAGCAGTACTTC
CDR3 protein: CAWSAGGSSYEQYF
J gene: TRBJ2-7
clone size: -
D gene: TRBD2
V gene: TRBV30

CDR3 DNA: TGTGCCAGCAGCGTAGCTCAAAGTGGGAAGGGAAACATTCAGTACTTC
CDR3 protein: CASSVAQSGKGNIQYF
J gene: TRBJ2-4
clone size: few
D gene: -
V gene: TRBV9

CDR3 DNA: TGTGCCAGCAGTCCCCCAAGCGGGAGGGCCGGGGGAAACATTCAGTACTTC
CDR3 protein: CASSPPSGRAGGNIQYF
J gene: TRBJ2-4
clone size: -
D gene: TRBD2
V gene: TRBV27

CDR3 DNA: TGCAGTGCGGGAGTGGAGACCCAGTACTTC
CDR3 protein: CSAGVETQYF
J gene: TRBJ2-5
clone size: few
D gene: -
V gene: TRBV20-1

CDR3 DNA: TGCGCCAGCTTCGAGGGGAGGACTGGAAACACCATATATTTT
CDR3 protein: CASFEGRTGNTIYF
J gene: TRBJ1-3
clone size: -
D gene: -
V gene: TRBV23-1

CDR3 DNA: TGTGCCAGCAGCTTAACTTGGGGAGAGGAGCCCCAGCATTTT
CDR3 protein: CASSLTWGEEPQHF
J gene: TRBJ1-5
clone size: -
D gene: -
V gene: TRBV7-3

CDR3 DNA: TGTGCCAGCAGCGTAGCGGGGAGCGATGAGCAGTTCTTC
CDR3 protein: CASSVAGSDEQFF
J gene: TRBJ2-1
clone size: -
D gene: -
V gene: TRBV9

CDR3 DNA: TGCAGCGTTGTTTGGCTAGCGGGAGTATCATACGAGCAGTACTTC
CDR3 protein: CSVVWLAGVSYEQYF
J gene: TRBJ2-7
clone size: few
D gene: TRBD2
V gene: TRBV29-1

CDR3 DNA: TGTGCCAGCAGTTTGGGACAGGGCAATGGCTACACCTTC
CDR3 protein: CASSLGQGNGYTF
J gene: TRBJ1-2
clone size: -
D gene: TRBD1
V gene: TRBV25-1

CDR3 DNA: TGCAGCGGGGTAAGGGGTACCTACGAGCAGTACTTC
CDR3 protein: CSGVRGTYEQYF
J gene: TRBJ2-7
clone size: few
D gene: -
V gene: TRBV29-1

CDR3 DNA: TGTGCCAGCAGCCAAGTTTCTGGGGCCAACGTCCTGACTTTC
CDR3 protein: CASSQVSGANVLTF
J gene: TRBJ2-6
clone size: few
D gene: -
V gene: TRBV14

CDR3 DNA: TGTGCCAGCAGTGCCCGACAGGGGACGGGGGAAAAACTGTTTTTT
CDR3 protein: CASSARQGTGEKLFF
J gene: TRBJ1-4
clone size: -
D gene: TRBD1
V gene: TRBV6-1

CDR3 DNA: TGTGCCACCAGCAGGGAGCAGGTCTCTGGGGCCAACGTCCTGACTTTC
CDR3 protein: CATSREQVSGANVLTF
J gene: TRBJ2-6
clone size: -
D gene: -
V gene: TRBV15

CDR3 DNA: TGCGCCAGCAGCCAAGGGGGTACCTCTGGAAACACCATATATTTT
CDR3 protein: CASSQGGTSGNTIYF
J gene: TRBJ1-3
clone size: -
D gene: -
V gene: TRBV4-1

CDR3 DNA: TGTGCCAGCAGCGTAGACAGGGGCTACGAGCAGTACTTC
CDR3 protein: CASSVDRGYEQYF
J gene: TRBJ2-7
clone size: few
D gene: TRBD1
V gene: TRBV9

CDR3 DNA: TGTGCCAGCAGCCTACCGGCCCGGAAGGGAGAGACCCAGTACTTC
CDR3 protein: CASSLPARKGETQYF
J gene: TRBJ2-5
clone size: few
D gene: -
V gene: TRBV5-4

CDR3 DNA: TGTGCCAGCACCCCTCACGGGGGGCGGGAAAACATTCAGTACTTC
CDR3 protein: CASTPHGGRENIQYF
J gene: TRBJ2-4
clone size: few
D gene: -
V gene: TRBV7-8

CDR3 DNA: TGCGCCAGCAGCCAAGCGACAGACACTGAAGCTTTCTTT
CDR3 protein: CASSQATDTEAFF
J gene: TRBJ1-1
clone size: few
D gene: -
V gene: TRBV4-1

CDR3 DNA: TGTGCCAGCAGCTCCCGGGACAGTGAAGCTTTCTTT
CDR3 protein: CASSSRDSEAFF
J gene: TRBJ1-1
clone size: -
D gene: TRBD1
V gene: TRBV13

CDR3 DNA: TGCGCCAGCAGCTTGGGACAGGGAGGAACAGATACGCAGTATTTT
CDR3 protein: CASSLGQGGTDTQYF
J gene: TRBJ2-3
clone size: -
D gene: -
V gene: TRBV5-1

CDR3 DNA: TGCGCCAGCAGCCAAGTGGGACAACTCTACGAGCAGTACTTC
CDR3 protein: CASSQVGQLYEQYF
J gene: TRBJ2-7
clone size: few
D gene: -
V gene: TRBV4-3

CDR3 DNA: TGCAGTGCTAGAAAAGACCACGAGCAGTACTTC
CDR3 protein: CSARKDHEQYF
J gene: TRBJ2-7
clone size: few
D gene: -
V gene: TRBV20-1

CDR3 DNA: TGTGCCAGCAGCCCTCAGGGTCTACTTTCCTACAATGAGCAGTTCTTC
CDR3 protein: CASSPQGLLSYNEQFF
J gene: TRBJ2-1
clone size: few
D gene: -
V gene: TRBV9

CDR3 DNA: TGTGCCAGCAGCCCCCGAGGGAGTCCCTACAATGAGCAGTTCTTC
CDR3 protein: CASSPRGSPYNEQFF
J gene: TRBJ2-1
clone size: -
D gene: -
V gene: TRBV7-9

CDR3 DNA: TGTGCCAGCAGTTGGGCTGGCGGGTCCACCGGGGAGCTGTTTTTT
CDR3 protein: CASSWAGGSTGELFF
J gene: TRBJ2-2
clone size: -
D gene: -
V gene: TRBV28

CDR3 DNA: TGTGCCAGCAGCTTATTGGCGGGGCCCTACGAGCAGTACTTC
CDR3 protein: CASSLLAGPYEQYF
J gene: TRBJ2-7
clone size: few
D gene: -
V gene: TRBV7-2

CDR3 DNA: TGTGCCAGCAGCGTATTGGGGATGACCCAGTACTTC
CDR3 protein: CASSVLGMTQYF
J gene: TRBJ2-5
clone size: -
D gene: -
V gene: TRBV9

CDR3 DNA: TGTGCCAGCAGTCGCCCGGGCCCCCAAGAGACCCAGTACTTC
CDR3 protein: CASSRPGPQETQYF
J gene: TRBJ2-5
clone size: -
D gene: -
V gene: TRBV27

CDR3 DNA: TGTGCCAGCAGCGCCCAAGCGGGACAGAATACGCAGTATTTT
CDR3 protein: CASSAQAGQNTQYF
J gene: TRBJ2-3
clone size: -
D gene: -
V gene: TRBV7-9

CDR3 DNA: TGTGCCTGGAGGGTACAGGGTACCGGGGAGCTGTTTTTT
CDR3 protein: CAWRVQGTGELFF
J gene: TRBJ2-2
clone size: few
D gene: -
V gene: TRBV30

CDR3 DNA: TGTGCCAGCAGTTACTGGCAGAACACTGAAGCTTTCTTT
CDR3 protein: CASSYWQNTEAFF
J gene: TRBJ1-1
clone size: -
D gene: -
V gene: TRBV6-5

CDR3 DNA: TGTGCCAGCAGCGGTGCTAGCGGGAGAGGAGAGACCCAGTACTTC
CDR3 protein: CASSGASGRGETQYF
J gene: TRBJ2-5
clone size: -
D gene: TRBD2
V gene: TRBV9

CDR3 DNA: TGTGCCTGGCGATACAGCCGCAATGAAAAACTGTTTTTT
CDR3 protein: CAWRYSRNEKLFF
J gene: TRBJ1-4
clone size: -
D gene: -
V gene: TRBV30

CDR3 DNA: TGTGCCAGCAGCCAAGATCGAACAGGGGGTCCAGAGACCCAGTACTTC
CDR3 protein: CASSQDRTGGPETQYF
J gene: TRBJ2-5
clone size: few
D gene: TRBD1
V gene: TRBV4-1

CDR3 DNA: TGTGCCAGCAGTGACTCGAGTATCTCCTACAATGAGCAGTTCTTC
CDR3 protein: CASSDSSISYNEQFF
J gene: TRBJ2-1
clone size: few
D gene: -
V gene: TRBV6-4

CDR3 DNA: TGTGCCAGCAGCTTAGGGGGACAGGGTGAAGAAAAACTGTTTTTT
CDR3 protein: CASSLGGQGEEKLFF
J gene: TRBJ1-4
clone size: -
D gene: TRBD1
V gene: TRBV9

CDR3 DNA: TGTGCCAGCAGCGCCCGACAGGGGGCCTCCACAGATACGCAGTATTTT
CDR3 protein: CASSARQGASTDTQYF
J gene: TRBJ2-3
clone size: -
D gene: TRBD1
V gene: TRBV25-1

CDR3 DNA: TGCGCCAGCAGCCAAGCCTTGACAGGGGGAACTGAAGCTTTCTTT
CDR3 protein: CASSQALTGGTEAFF
J gene: TRBJ1-1
clone size: -
D gene: TRBD1
V gene: TRBV4-3

CDR3 DNA: TGTGCCAGCAGCGCCAGACTTACCACCGGGGAGCTGTTTTTT
CDR3 protein: CASSARLTTGELFF
J gene: TRBJ2-2
clone size: few
D gene: -
V gene: TRBV9

CDR3 DNA: TGTGCCAGCAGCTACAGCGGCATAAAAGAGACCCAGTACTTC
CDR3 protein: CASSYSGIKETQYF
J gene: TRBJ2-5
clone size: -
D gene: -
V gene: TRBV7-9

CDR3 DNA: TGTGCCAGCAGCTTACGCGGGAACCACTACGAGCAGTACTTC
CDR3 protein: CASSLRGNHYEQYF
J gene: TRBJ2-7
clone size: -
D gene: -
V gene: TRBV11-1

CDR3 DNA: TGTGCCAGCAGTGGTATAGGGGAGCTGTTTTTT
CDR3 protein: CASSGIGELFF
J gene: TRBJ2-2
clone size: few
D gene: -
V gene: TRBV28

CDR3 DNA: TGTGCCAGCAGCGTAGCGAGGACCCCCGGAGATACGCAGTATTTT
CDR3 protein: CASSVARTPGDTQYF
J gene: TRBJ2-3
clone size: -
D gene: -
V gene: TRBV9

CDR3 DNA: TGTGCCAGCAGCGAGGGACAGGGGTCTCCTTCCCAGGAGACCCAGTACTTC
CDR3 protein: CASSEGQGSPSQETQYF
J gene: TRBJ2-5
clone size: -
D gene: TRBD1
V gene: TRBV9

CDR3 DNA: TGTGCCAGCAGCCCCCGCCCGGGACAGGGGGCCCACAATGAGCAGTTCTTC
CDR3 protein: CASSPRPGQGAHNEQFF
J gene: TRBJ2-1
clone size: few
D gene: TRBD1
V gene: TRBV11-1